The next 5 T cell receptor beta chains were all read from a single sample in a study of shared clonotypes between healthy human individuals (dated by TCRdb to 2020 to 2021). Library generation was performed with the immunoSEQ multiplex PCR assay. This immuneACCESS table, as held by TCRdb, lists in-frame sequences with V and J called but not all clones. Of the missing ones, under half trace to an unresolved V gene in checked studies; the others have no known cause. The sample records approximately 2.3 million clones, approximately 93% of which are singletons. The ten most abundant clones make up about 0.39% of the sample. Sequenced input: naive CD4+ T cells from PBMCs. The cell subset or site label of this sample denotes: CD45RA+ positively selected. The receptors derive from a man between 18 and 35 years old in good health. Some clones in this sample may be carry-over from other donors' samples.

The chain links TRBV27 to TRBJ1-5, with D maybe TRBD1 (6 bases). The germline CDR1 and CDR2 sequences are MNHEY and SMNVEV (reference sequence). The V gene lost 5 bases and the J gene lost 9 bases, with 14 bases spanning the gap. The CDR3 has 13 residues. The chain's CDR3 is CASSTDRPPPQHF. CDR3 nucleotide sequence: TGTGCCAGCAGTACCGACAGGCCCCCGCCCCAGCATTTT.

The CDR3: CASSDIEGFNIQYF. In nucleotides, the CDR3 is TGTGCCAGCAGTGATATTGAGGGTTTCAACATTCAGTACTTC. This chain links TRBV2 with TRBJ2-4, with D perhaps TRBD2 (5 bases). The germline V and J ends were trimmed by 3 bases and 7 bases, with 13 bases remaining between them. Germline loops: CDR1 SNHLY, CDR2 FYNNEI. This CDR3 contains 14 residues.

The CDR3 here is CSVTGILGGYTF. CDR3 coding DNA: TGCAGCGTTACCGGGATTCTGGGGGGCTACACCTTC. This sequence joins TRBV29-1 and TRBJ1-2, with D hard to call. The CDR3 sequence is 12 residues long. CDR1 SQVTM and CDR2 ANQGSEA come from the germline V gene. The V end was cut by 5 bases, the J end by 8 bases, with 15 bases between.

The chain is built from TRBV15 and TRBJ1-1, with unresolved D. Trimming stripped 0 bases from V and 1 base from J, with 12 bases between. The CDR3 covers 16 residues. Germline V gene sequence: CDR1 LNHNV, CDR2 YYDKDF (reference sequence). CDR3 loop: CATSRDLTGRNTEAFF. The CDR3 coding sequence is TGTGCCACCAGCAGAGATCTAACGGGCAGGAACACTGAAGCTTTCTTT.

The chain has TRBV6-5 and TRBJ2-5; D tentatively fits TRBD1 or TRBD2 (5 bases each). The CDR3 spans 13 residues. V was shortened by 6 bases and J by 3 bases, with 11 bases between the two germline ends. Germline V gene data show CDR1 as MNHEY and CDR2 as SVGAGI. The CDR3 coding sequence is TGTGCCAGCAGAACCGGGACCGAAGAGACCCAGTACTTC. Encoded protein: CASRTGTEETQYF.